Below, 19 T cell receptor beta chains from the same sample are listed, as sequenced in a study of control samples from healthy donors and cancer patients (dated by TCRdb to about 2020). Libraries were prepared through the immunoSEQ multiplex PCR assay. As stored in TCRdb, this immuneACCESS dataset retains in-frame rearrangements with V and J assigned. A fraction of the clones does not appear; measured against another copy, unresolved V genes explain less than half of the discrepancy, and the remainder lacks a known reason. Here the sample has fewer than 25,000 clones; around 83% occur a single time. In total, the top ten clones hold approximately 25% of the sample. The sequenced sample consisted of PBMCs. These receptors came from a man in his 60s with head and neck cancer.

A single count supports this clone. V and J are TRBV29-1 and TRBJ1-2; 8 bases map to TRBD1. V lost 1 base to trimming and J lost 6 bases; unmatched junction nucleotides: 16. Germline V CDR1 and CDR2: SQVTM, ANQGSEA. The CDR3 spans 17 residues. The CDR3 sequence is CSVEGWTGKSWGHGYTF. The CDR3 DNA is TGCAGCGTTGAAGGGTGGACAGGGAAGAGTTGGGGGCATGGCTACACCTTC.

This clone was detected only once. The genes are TRBV7-8 and TRBJ2-2, with 14 bases lining up with TRBD2. The CDR3 extends over 19 amino acids. CDR1 and CDR2 from the germline V gene are SGHVS and FQNEAQ. The V segment lost 4 bases and the J segment 6 bases; nucleotides outside the gene matches: 13. CDR3 DNA sequence: TGTGCCAGCAGCTCAAAACCGGGACTAGCGGGAGTGAGGTCCGGGGAGCTGTTTTTT. Protein sequence: CASSSKPGLAGVRSGELFF.

V is TRBV24-1 and J is TRBJ2-7; D call uncertain. The CDR3 runs 15 residues. The V and J ends lost 2 bases and 5 bases respectively, with 15 bases between them. Per germline, CDR1 KGHDR and CDR2 SFDVKD. CDR3 region: CATSDYRSCSHEQYF. DNA of the CDR3: TGTGCCACCAGTGATTATAGGTCCTGCAGCCACGAGCAGTACTTC.

In its sample, this clone was seen a few times. Other DNA sequences in the same sample also yield this CDR3. The chain is built from TRBV19 and TRBJ2-2, with a tentative D call TRBD1 (8 bases). CDR1 and CDR2 (germline): LNHDA, SQIVND (reference sequence). The ends were cut back, 4 bases at V and 5 bases at J, with 41 bases in the middle. The CDR3 loop spans 24 amino acids. CDR3: CASSTRFRGPGRISGVKDTGELFF. DNA for the CDR3: TGTGCCAGTAGTACCCGCTTCAGGGGGCCGGGGCGCATCAGCGGGGTGAAGGATACCGGGGAGCTGTTTTTT.

V usage is TRBV30 and J usage is TRBJ2-7; 9 bases agree with TRBD1. With 8 bases clipped from V and 1 base from J, the junction kept 6 bases outside the gene matches. The CDR3 is 13 residues long. The V gene's germline CDR1 is GTSNPN and CDR2 SVGIG (reference sequence). The CDR3 sequence is CAGSGTGSYEQYF. The CDR3 DNA follows: TGTGCCGGGTCCGGGACAGGGTCCTACGAGCAGTACTTC.

The chain links TRBV5-1 to TRBJ2-2; 13 bases fit TRBD2. This CDR3 has 20 amino acids. Germline V lookup: CDR1 SGHRS, CDR2 YFSETQ. J was trimmed by 5 bases and V by 3 bases; bases with no gene match: 16. The CDR3 DNA sequence: TGCGCCAGCAGCTCCTATTACCTCGGACTAGCGGGAGTTAAAACCGGGGAGCTGTTTTTT. Amino acid sequence: CASSSYYLGLAGVKTGELFF.

The gene calls are TRBV5-6 and TRBJ2-7; possible D gene TRBD2, 5 bases. This CDR3 is 16 amino acids long. The ends were cut back, 0 bases at V and 12 bases at J, with 25 bases in the middle. Germline lookup yields CDR1 SGHDT and CDR2 YYEEEE. CDR3 in amino acids: CASSLAVVPVATRVYF. As DNA, the CDR3 is TGTGCCAGCAGCTTGGCCGTGGTCCCCGTGGCGACGAGGGTGTACTTC.

This chain uses TRBV5-1 with TRBJ1-2, with D possibly TRBD1 on 5 matching bases. Trimming removed 5 bases from V and 3 bases from J, with 14 bases in between. This CDR3 has 14 residues. Germline-derived CDR1 and CDR2 are SGHRS and YFSETQ. CDR3 loop: CASREVAGDYGYTF. DNA of the CDR3: TGCGCCAGCAGGGAAGTGGCGGGGGACTATGGCTACACCTTC.

This chain joins TRBV7-2 and TRBJ2-6; D remains ambiguous. Germline V gene lookup returns CDR1 SGHTA and CDR2 FQGNSA. The length of the CDR3 is 17 residues. V was cut by 4 bases and J by 0 bases, with 13 bases left in between. CDR3 in DNA: TGTGCCAGCAGCTCTTTCTACAGCGCCTCTGGGGCCAACGTCCTGACTTTC. It is translated as CASSSFYSASGANVLTF.

The chain joins TRBV9 to TRBJ2-1; 8 nucleotides agree with TRBD1. V shed 1 base, J shed 11 bases, and the junction held 8 bases outside the gene matches. The CDR3 runs 14 residues. Germline CDR1 reads SGDLS; CDR2 reads YYNGEE. The CDR3 loop is CASSVSGTGSQQFF. As DNA, the CDR3 is TGTGCCAGCAGCGTATCCGGGACAGGTTCACAGCAGTTCTTC.

CDR3 sequence (DNA): TGTGCCAGCAGTGGCCGGGGAGGGAGGGCCTTAGCCACGCAGTATTTT. It is translated as CASSGRGGRALATQYF. This chain links TRBV6-1 with TRBJ2-3, with 7 nucleotides matching TRBD2. V lost 4 bases and J lost 9; bases outside the gene matches: 16. In germline, CDR1 is MNHNS, CDR2 SASEGT. CDR3 size: 16 residues.

In its sample, this clone was seen a few times. The rearrangement joins TRBV29-1 to TRBJ1-2, with 8 bases matching TRBD1. Germline V gene sequence: CDR1 SQVTM, CDR2 ANQGSEA. CDR3 size: 14 residues. Germline trimming cut 3 bases from V and 5 bases from J; bases unmatched to any gene: 8. The CDR3 is CSVEGGQAGYGYTF. CDR3 sequence (DNA): TGCAGCGTTGAGGGGGGACAGGCCGGGTATGGCTACACCTTC.

The table lists this clone with a count of one. This chain joins TRBV14 and TRBJ2-2; 13 bases align to TRBD2. V shed 1 base and J 3 bases; nucleotides not matched to a gene: 5. Germline V gene sequence: CDR1 SGHDN, CDR2 FVKESK. This CDR3 has 18 amino acids. This CDR3 reads CASSQAGLAGRHTGELFF. The CDR3 nucleotides are TGTGCCAGCAGCCAAGCGGGACTAGCGGGAAGGCACACCGGGGAGCTGTTTTTT.

This clone occurred a few times. The chain carries TRBV11-3 and TRBJ2-1; 9 nucleotides line up with TRBD1. V trimming: 2 bases; J trimming: 4 bases; junction bases outside the gene matches: 6. This CDR3 has 16 amino acids. Germline CDR1 SGHNT, CDR2 YENEEA. The CDR3 protein is CASSLRGTGKYNEQFF. The CDR3 DNA reads TGTGCCAGCAGCTTAAGGGGGACAGGGAAATACAATGAGCAGTTCTTC.

The chain couples TRBV9 to TRBJ1-2, with 10 positions matching TRBD1. This CDR3 has 16 amino acids. Germline loops: CDR1 SGDLS, CDR2 YYNGEE. V was pared by 4 bases and J by 5 bases, with 11 bases of the junction left unmatched. CDR3 sequence reads: CASSPWDRGSEYGYTF. The CDR3 nucleotides are TGTGCCAGCAGCCCCTGGGACAGGGGAAGTGAATATGGCTACACCTTC.

The chain employs TRBV24-1 and TRBJ2-1, with 7 positions matching TRBD1. The CDR3 has 16 residues. Germline trimming cut 1 base from V and 4 bases from J; bases unmatched to any gene: 6. Germline V gene sequence: CDR1 KGHDR, CDR2 SFDVKD. DNA for the CDR3: TGTGCCACCAGTGATTTCTCCGGGACAGCATACAATGAGCAGTTCTTC. It encodes CATSDFSGTAYNEQFF.

This chain uses TRBV5-1 with TRBJ2-7; D is unclear. Germline V gene sequence: CDR1 SGHRS, CDR2 YFSETQ. V lost 0 bases and J 3 bases, leaving 16 bases between the germline ends. The CDR3 length is 16 residues. The CDR3 nucleotides are TGCGCCAGCAGCTTGGGGCGCGGAGCCTTAATCTACGAGCAGTACTTC. This translates into CASSLGRGALIYEQYF.

The chain combines TRBV7-6 with TRBJ1-6; no clear D gene. The CDR3 length is 16 residues. CDR1 is SGHVS, CDR2 FNYEAQ, per germline. Trimming removed 4 bases from V and 8 bases from J, with 18 bases in between. CDR3 loop: CASSSLGGFAHSPLHF. The CDR3, as DNA: TGTGCCAGCAGCTCCCTAGGAGGGTTCGCTCATTCACCCCTCCACTTT.

The chain has TRBV7-2 and TRBJ2-5; the D is unclear. Germline CDR1 SGHTA, CDR2 FQGNSA. V lost 5 bases, J lost 6 bases, and 13 bases lay in between. The CDR3 length is 13 residues. CDR3 nucleotides: TGTGCCAGCAGCCCCGGAAGTGGAAAGACCCAGTACTTC. This sequence encodes CASSPGSGKTQYF. Complete variable domain (other parts from reference TRBV7-2 and TRBJ2-5): GAGVSQSPSNKVTEKGKDVELRCDPISGHTALYWYRQSLGQGLEFLIYFQGNSAPDKSGLPSDRFSAERTGGSVSTLTIQRTQQEDSAVYLCASSPGSGKTQYFGPGTRLLVL.